This TCR beta chain comes out of a study of metastatic and nonmetastatic thyroid tumors. Thyroid surgery took place with no prior treatment in any patient. This clone was detected many times. Distinct nucleotide sequences in the sample also encode this CDR3. From the PCR reads, TCRdb re-called clones with MiXCR. The sample holds some 5,700 clones, 33% seen once. The sequencing input was adjacent normal tissue. The origin of this receptor is a male donor with papillary thyroid cancer or a benign thyroid nodule (not recorded which). Some clones in this sample may be carry-over from other donors' samples.

The DNA of the CDR3 is TGTGCCAGCAGTTACAGGGGGAATCAGCCCCAGCATTTT. This codes for CASSYRGNQPQHF. The V call is TRBV12-3 or TRBV12-4, the J call TRBJ1-5; 8 positions agree with TRBD1. This CDR3 has 13 residues. Trimming at V came to 4 bases and at J to 4 bases, leaving 0 bases not matched to a gene.